This paragraph reports one T cell receptor (beta chain). This entry comes from a study of TIL therapy for anti-PD-1-resistant metastatic lung cancer. Documented time point: pre-treatment sample, taken before nivolumab and TIL therapy. Sequencing used immunoSEQ v3. Clones were read by immunoSEQ multiplex PCR, and TCRdb kept only the in-frame ones, dropping some. The sample carries approximately 60,000 clones, more than 60% recorded once. The germline V gene has CDR1 LGHNA and CDR2 YNFKEQ. The CDR3 is 18 amino acids. V trimming: 2 bases; J trimming: 4 bases; junction bases outside the gene matches: 14. The chain has TRBV4-2 and TRBJ2-7; 10 positions agree with TRBD2. This sample comprised blood, obtained at baseline. The clonotype was recovered from a person aged 25-80 years with non-small cell lung cancer. CDR3 protein: CASSQLLASGGAAYEQYF. CDR3 nucleotides: TGTGCCAGCAGCCAACTACTAGCCAGCGGGGGGGCCGCTTACGAGCAGTACTTC.